Presented here are 28 T cell receptor beta chains from one specimen sequenced in a study of siplizumab effects on memory and regulatory T cells. Libraries were prepared by immunoSEQ multiplex PCR; TCRdb keeps only in-frame clonotypes and omits some of them. The sample includes 87,000 or so clones, roughly 94% of them seen just once. Sequenced input: non-Treg CD4+ T cells sorted from blood. The source of these receptors is a human donor in good health.

The J gene is TRBJ2-7, the V gene TRBV30; D gene ambiguous. Germline assignment: CDR1 GTSNPN and CDR2 SVGIG (reference sequence). CDR3 length equals 11 residues. The V end was cut by 5 bases, the J end by 4 bases, with 9 bases between. CDR3 region: CAWSRSYEQYF. Written as DNA, the CDR3 is TGTGCCTGGTCACGGTCGTACGAGCAGTACTTC.

This chain joins TRBV27 and TRBJ2-1; D gene uncertain. This CDR3 region has 13 residues. Germline CDR1 reads MNHEY; CDR2 reads SMNVEV (reference sequence). Trimming pared 4 bases from V and 7 bases from J, leaving 11 bases between. Written as DNA, the CDR3 is TGTGCCAGCAGTTCGGGCTTCTCGAATGAGCAGTTCTTC. Protein product: CASSSGFSNEQFF.

The V call is TRBV5-4, the J call TRBJ2-2, with D uncertain. The ends were cut back, 3 bases at V and 0 bases at J, with 12 bases in the middle. In germline, CDR1 is SGHNT, CDR2 YYREEE (reference sequence). This CDR3 contains 16 residues. The CDR3 here is CASSWLGYSNTGELFF. For the CDR3, the DNA is TGTGCCAGCAGCTGGTTGGGCTACTCGAACACCGGGGAGCTGTTTTTT. The variable domain in full, completed from reference TRBV5-4 and TRBJ2-2, reads ETGVTQSPTHLIKTRGQQVTLRCSSQSGHNTVSWYQQALGQGPQFIFQYYREEENGRGNFPPRFSGLQFPNYSSELNVNALELDDSALYLCASSWLGYSNTGELFFGEGSRLTVL.

The chain employs TRBV6-6 and TRBJ2-7; possible D gene TRBD1, 6 bases. CDR1 MNHNY and CDR2 SVGAGI come from the germline V gene (reference sequence). This CDR3 is built from 14 residues. The V end was cut by 5 bases, the J end by 3 bases, with 14 bases between. Written as DNA, the CDR3 is TGTGCCAGCAGTCAAGAACAGGGAATCTACGAGCAGTACTTC. Encoded protein: CASSQEQGIYEQYF.

This chain connects TRBV7-2 to TRBJ2-7, with D perhaps TRBD2 (6 bases). Germline V gene data show CDR1 as SGHTA and CDR2 as FQGNSA. With 6 bases removed from V and 0 bases from J, the gap between germline ends came to 12 bases. The CDR3 has 14 amino acids. CDR3 sequence: CASSSPGGSYEQYF. The CDR3 DNA reads as TGTGCCAGCAGTTCACCCGGGGGCTCCTACGAGCAGTACTTC. Full variable domain (rest looked up from reference TRBV7-2 and TRBJ2-7): GAGVSQSPSNKVTEKGKDVELRCDPISGHTALYWYRQSLGQGLEFLIYFQGNSAPDKSGLPSDRFSAERTGGSVSTLTIQRTQQEDSAVYLCASSSPGGSYEQYFGPGTRLTVT.

The V and J genes are TRBV2 and TRBJ1-5, with D possibly being TRBD1 (5 bases). From germline, CDR1 is SNHLY and CDR2 FYNNEI. The CDR3 loop spans 14 amino acids. The V and J ends lost 6 bases and 0 bases respectively, with 9 bases between them. The CDR3 DNA reads TGTGCCAGCAGGAGGACATATAGCAATCAGCCCCAGCATTTT. Its protein product is CASRRTYSNQPQHF.

The J gene is TRBJ2-5, the V gene TRBV14; maybe TRBD1 (5 bases). The V gene's germline CDR1 is SGHDN and CDR2 FVKESK. Deletions cut 1 base from V and 5 bases from J, with 14 bases between. This CDR3 region has 15 residues. The CDR3: CASSQGQWATETQYF. The CDR3 bases are TGTGCCAGCAGCCAAGGACAGTGGGCAACGGAGACCCAGTACTTC.

This chain joins TRBV21-1 and TRBJ2-5. TRBV21-1 is deemed a pseudogene. The CDR3 extends over 16 amino acids. The CDR3 reads CASSNHKGNTQETQYF. The DNA of the CDR3 is TGTGCCAGCAGCAACCATAAAGGGAACACCCAAGAGACCCAGTACTTC.

The chain is built from TRBV28 and TRBJ2-7; D not resolved. Germline CDR1 and CDR2: MDHEN and SYDVKM. Trimming cost V 2 bases and J 2 bases, with 4 bases left between them. The CDR3 is 12 residues long. CDR3 amino acids: CASSLLTYEQYF. The DNA for the CDR3 is TGTGCCAGCAGTTTACTAACCTACGAGCAGTACTTC.

Worth noting for this clone: This same CDR3 is encoded by further DNA sequences in the sample. V gene TRBV5-6 combines with J gene TRBJ1-2; D not resolved. The germline gives CDR1 SGHDT, CDR2 YYEEEE. The CDR3 consists of 12 residues. The V and J ends lost 4 bases and 3 bases respectively, with 7 bases between them. CDR3 region: CASSLADYGYTF. In DNA, the CDR3 is TGTGCCAGCAGCCTGGCTGACTATGGCTACACCTTC.

The rearrangement joins TRBV5-1 to TRBJ1-1; D ambiguous. Trimming cost V 4 bases and J 4 bases, with 11 bases left between them. The CDR3 has 13 residues. Germline V CDR1 and CDR2: SGHRS, YFSETQ. The chain's CDR3 is CASSSEVGTEAFF. The CDR3 DNA reads TGCGCCAGCAGCAGTGAGGTGGGCACTGAAGCTTTCTTT.

The chain carries TRBV5-1 and TRBJ2-7; 7 nucleotides align to TRBD1. The CDR3 has 15 amino acids. V was pared by 4 bases and J by 3 bases, with 10 bases of the junction left unmatched. The V gene's germline CDR1 is SGHRS and CDR2 YFSETQ. CDR3 coding DNA: TGCGCCAGCAGCCAAGAGGGCACAGGGGTCTACGAGCAGTACTTC. Translation: CASSQEGTGVYEQYF.

The rearrangement links TRBV9 to TRBJ2-1; 7 bases align to TRBD1. Germline CDR1 SGDLS, CDR2 YYNGEE. The ends lost 3 bases at V and 6 bases at J; junction bases unmatched: 12. This CDR3 has 16 amino acids. CDR3 sequence: CASSEVTGKGANEQFF. The CDR3 coding sequence is TGTGCCAGCAGCGAGGTGACAGGGAAGGGGGCCAATGAGCAGTTCTTC.

The chain carries TRBV5-1 and TRBJ2-1, with D perhaps given as TRBD1 or TRBD2 (5 bases each). This CDR3 is built from 16 residues. Trimming removed 4 bases at V and 2 bases at J, with 16 bases between. Germline CDR1 is SGHRS and CDR2 is YFSETQ. The CDR3 coding sequence is TGCGCCAGCAGCCCTCACGATGGGGGTACCTACAATGAGCAGTTCTTC. Translating it yields CASSPHDGGTYNEQFF.

This chain joins TRBV7-9 and TRBJ2-3; 16 nucleotides align to TRBD2. Unmatched junction bases numbered 7, after V lost 11 bases and J lost 2 bases. This CDR3 contains 16 residues. Germline-derived CDR1 and CDR2 are SEHNR and FQNEAQ (reference sequence). The CDR3 DNA sequence: TGTGCCTCGGGACTAGCGGGAGGGCGGCACACAGATACGCAGTATTTT. It translates to CASGLAGGRHTDTQYF. The full variable domain, its missing parts supplied by reference TRBV7-9 and TRBJ2-3, is DTGVSQNPRHKITKRGQNVTFRCDPISEHNRLYWYRQTLGQGPEFLTYFQNEAQLEKSRLLSDRFSAERPKGSFSTLEIQRTEQGDSAMYLCASGLAGGRHTDTQYFGPGTRLTVL.

Here the CDR3 reads CASSQGLPGTDYGYTF. In DNA form, the CDR3 reads TGCGCCAGCAGCCAAGGCCTCCCCGGGACAGACTATGGCTACACCTTC. The J gene is TRBJ1-2, the V gene TRBV4-1; 7 bases are shared with TRBD1. V gave up 1 base and J gave up 3 bases; unmatched junction bases: 8. Per germline, CDR1 MGHRA and CDR2 YSYEKL. This CDR3 has 16 residues.

The chain joins TRBV15 to TRBJ2-5; D is undetermined. Germline V gives CDR1 LNHNV, CDR2 YYDKDF (reference sequence). V was shortened by 5 bases and J by 4 bases, with 5 bases between the two germline ends. The CDR3 is made up of 11 amino acids. The CDR3 spells CATSSTETQYF. The CDR3 DNA is TGTGCCACCAGCTCAACAGAGACCCAGTACTTC.

The CDR3 sequence is CASSLGRTGELFF. The DNA of the CDR3 is TGTGCCAGCAGCTTAGGGAGGACCGGGGAGCTGTTTTTT. The rearrangement links TRBV11-2 to TRBJ2-2; D might be TRBD2 (5 bases). The CDR3 contains 13 residues. V was cut by 1 base and J by 5 bases, with 5 bases left in between. Germline V CDR1 and CDR2: SGHAT, FQNNGV.

This rearrangement joins TRBV30 to TRBJ2-3; TRBD2 matches 10 bases. This CDR3 comprises 15 residues. Looked up from germline, CDR1 is GTSNPN and CDR2 is SVGIG (reference sequence). The J segment lost 2 bases and the V segment lost 2 bases, leaving 4 bases of the junction unmatched. The CDR3 DNA reads TGTGCCTGGAGTCGGGGACTAGCGTTCACAGATACGCAGTATTTT. Translating it yields CAWSRGLAFTDTQYF.

This chain's CDR3 is CATSRDLAGGNQPQHF. CDR3 nucleotides: TGTGCCACCAGCAGAGATCTGGCAGGGGGCAATCAGCCCCAGCATTTT. The chain employs TRBV15 and TRBJ1-5; D may be TRBD1 (6 bases). The CDR3 is 16 residues long. V lost 0 bases and J 2 bases, leaving 11 bases between the germline ends. Germline V gene sequence: CDR1 LNHNV, CDR2 YYDKDF (reference sequence).

V gene TRBV30 combines with J gene TRBJ2-5; a weak D match, TRBD2 (5 bases). With 3 bases removed from V and 0 bases from J, the gap between germline ends came to 14 bases. The CDR3 runs to 15 residues. The germline CDR1 and CDR2 sequences are GTSNPN and SVGIG (reference sequence). The CDR3 DNA sequence: TGTGCCTGGAGCCTGGGAGCAGGTTACCAAGAGACCCAGTACTTC. It encodes CAWSLGAGYQETQYF.

CDR3 DNA: TGTGCCAGCAGACAGACACCAACTAATGAAAAACTGTTTTTT. Translating it yields CASRQTPTNEKLFF. The V call is TRBV6-4, the J call TRBJ1-4, with unresolved D. Germline V gives CDR1 MRHNA, CDR2 SNTAGT. The V end was cut by 6 bases, the J end by 0 bases, with 8 bases between. The CDR3 consists of 14 residues.

The chain combines TRBV7-8 with TRBJ2-3; 9 nucleotides align to TRBD2. The CDR3 is 17 residues long. The germline gives CDR1 SGHVS, CDR2 FQNEAQ. V was clipped by 0 bases and J by 5 bases; unmatched bases: 9. The CDR3 DNA reads as TGTGCCAGCAGCTTAGCTTTAGCGGGAGCCCGTGGAGATACGCAGTATTTT. This translates into CASSLALAGARGDTQYF.

The count of this clone is one. The V and J genes are TRBV12-5 and TRBJ2-3; D is undetermined. V gave up 11 bases and J gave up 3 bases, with 9 bases separating them. The germline gives CDR1 LGHNT, CDR2 FRNRAP. The length of the CDR3 is 11 residues. CDR3 amino acids: CAALRTDTQYF. DNA for the CDR3: TGTGCTGCCCTACGGACAGATACGCAGTATTTT. Filled out from reference TRBV12-5 and TRBJ2-3, the complete variable domain reads DARVTQTPRHKVTEMGQEVTMRCQPILGHNTVFWYRQTMMQGLELLAYFRNRAPLDDSGMPKDRFSAEMPDATLATLKIQPSEPRDSAVYFCAALRTDTQYFGPGTRLTVL.

The chain couples TRBV4-1 to TRBJ1-2; D may be TRBD1 (6 bases). Germline loops: CDR1 MGHRA, CDR2 YSYEKL. The CDR3 totals 15 residues. Trimming took off 3 bases at V and 4 bases at J, with 15 bases between the two ends. In DNA, the CDR3 is TGCGCCAGCAGCCATCCGGGGAGGGGGACCTATGGCTACACCTTC. Its translation is CASSHPGRGTYGYTF.

V and J are TRBV19 and TRBJ2-3; D is perhaps TRBD1 (5 bases). Trimming stripped 3 bases from V and 4 bases from J, with 8 bases between. The CDR3 sequence is 13 residues long. The germline gives CDR1 LNHDA, CDR2 SQIVND (reference sequence). DNA of the CDR3: TGTGCCAGTAGTATTCAGGGTTCAGATACGCAGTATTTT. Protein sequence: CASSIQGSDTQYF.

This chain joins TRBV5-8 and TRBJ1-5; D might be TRBD1 (5 bases). CDR1 SGHTS and CDR2 YDEGEE come from the germline V gene. This CDR3 region has 12 residues. Trimming took off 0 bases at V and 16 bases at J, with 14 bases between the two ends. The CDR3 DNA is TGTGCCAGCAGCTTGGCCGGGGCCAGGCTACATTTT. The encoded protein is CASSLAGARLHF.

This clone appeared a single time. The rearrangement joins TRBV27 to TRBJ2-6, with unresolved D. Germline-derived CDR1 and CDR2 are MNHEY and SMNVEV (reference sequence). The CDR3 covers 14 residues. The ends were cut back, 3 bases at V and 3 bases at J, with 6 bases in the middle. The DNA of the CDR3 is TGTGCCAGCAGTTTCAGTCGTGGGGCCAACGTCCTGACTTTC. This sequence encodes CASSFSRGANVLTF.